This T cell receptor (beta chain) is from a study of cytomegalovirus exposure and HLA in healthy donors. About the research overall: An early data release held some 89 million unique TCRs from HLA-typed donors. General observations from the study: Analyzed later, most CMV-associated TCR beta chains appeared HLA-restricted.

J was trimmed by 4 bases and V by 4 bases; bases with no gene match: 11. The CDR3 sequence is 18 residues long. Germline V CDR1 and CDR2: MGHRA, YSYEKL. A word on this clone: Its antigen is as yet unknown.

A multiplex PCR was run with 60 Vbeta primers and 13 Jbeta primers. Clones were sequenced by immunoSEQ multiplex PCR, and TCRdb holds only the in-frame ones, with some missing. Recorded for this sample: roughly 120,000 clones. The sequence derives from a man aged 18-30 years in good health and CMV-seronegative. Sequenced input: PBMCs. The J gene is TRBJ2-1, the V gene TRBV4-1; 12 bases fit TRBD2. DNA for the CDR3: TGCGCCAGCAGCCCCGAAACTAGCGGGAGGTCTAGGTACAATGAGCAGTTCTTC. Protein product: CASSPETSGRSRYNEQFF.